This TCR beta chain was recorded in a study of CD8+ T cells in alopecia areata. Broader study findings: A great number of expanded lesional clones endured in scalp and blood during tofacitinib.

About this clone itself: Its specificity is unknown.

Sequencing relied on a cDNA template that was reverse transcribed from extracted RNA. Clones were read by immunoSEQ multiplex PCR, and TCRdb kept only the in-frame ones, dropping some. In the table there are approximately 300,000 clones, 58% of which are singletons. Germline V gene sequence: CDR1 GTSNPN, CDR2 SVGIG (reference sequence). This CDR3 is 13 amino acids long. Unmatched junction bases numbered 6, after V lost 5 bases and J lost 4 bases. Noted treatment: oral pan-JAK inhibitor, 5-10 mg twice daily. The chain couples TRBV30 to TRBJ2-5, with 8 bases that match TRBD1. Sequencing was performed on CD4+ T cells sorted from blood, taken at week 24, from a patient treated with tofacitinib. The receptor's source is a human donor with alopecia areata. The CDR3 DNA sequence: TGTGCCTGGGGACAGGGCTTCGGAGAGACCCAGTACTTC. Protein product: CAWGQGFGETQYF.